This T cell receptor (beta chain) was sequenced for a study of T cells in Graves' hyperthyroidism and ophthalmopathy. Amplification targeted TCR beta CDR3 regions from RNA transcripts. Researchers ran a first-round RT-PCR on the TCR CDR3 using the HTBI primer set. From the multiplex PCR reads, TCRdb called clonotypes with MiXCR, one entry per CDR3 protein. The table has over 400,000 distinct CDR3 sequences, roughly 22% seen once. Trimming left V 5 bases short and J 6 bases short, with 17 bases between. Looked up from germline, CDR1 is LNHDA and CDR2 is SQIVND (reference sequence). The CDR3 is made up of 14 amino acids.

The V and J genes are TRBV19 and TRBJ2-7; D remains ambiguous. The TCR comes from a woman aged 70-85 years with Graves' ophthalmopathy. The sample comprised blood. CDR3 sequence reads: CASSLGTLPGEQYF. In DNA form, the CDR3 reads TGTGCCAGTAGTTTGGGCACACTCCCGGGCGAGCAGTACTTC.